This T cell receptor beta chain was retrieved from a study of T cells after yellow fever vaccination. Notes on the study in general: The study found a weaker secondary response that peaked faster, day 5 versus 15. A large majority of primary-vaccination clones showed up again after the booster (around 95% CD4, 75% to 90% CD8).

TCRdb ran MiXCR on the 5' RACE reads and lists one entry per CDR3 protein. The top ten hold 24% of the sample, which has a few hundred thousand distinct CDR3 sequences, 4% seen once. V lost 5 bases and J 6 bases, leaving 10 bases between the germline ends. The germline gives CDR1 SGHNT, CDR2 YENEEA. This CDR3 region has 12 residues. This clonotype was observed a few times. Antigen specificity is unknown. Here the sequenced sample was PBMCs, taken 5 days after the yellow fever booster vaccination. This chain joins TRBV11-3 and TRBJ1-1, with D perhaps TRBD1 (5 bases). The receptor comes from a man aged 18 to 29 who received the YFV17D yellow fever vaccine. The CDR3 region is CASSQGTAEAFF. The CDR3 nucleotides read TGTGCCAGCAGCCAGGGCACTGCTGAAGCTTTCTTT.